This TCR beta chain appears in the sequencing data of a study of human T cells and chemical hapten exposure. Points from the study as a whole: With regard to DPC sensitization, TCRs above 1 in 1000 frequency did not change.

Time point in this sample: pre-sensitization, week 0. Indicated treatment: therapeutic diphenylcyclopropenone sensitization with weekly scalp DPC. Blood draws came before every patch-test application. Donation of samples came from alopecia patients who were 18 to 70 years old and suitable for DPC. TCRdb reprocessed the RACE reads via MiXCR and lists one record per CDR3 protein. Counted here are over 70,000 distinct CDR3 sequences, 12% to 15% occurring once; the ten biggest clones make up roughly 4.6%. With regard to this clonotype: As yet, its antigen is unknown.

The source material was whole blood, sampled in connection with sensitization to the hapten diphenylcyclopropenone (DPC). The TCR originated in a woman between 45 and 60 years old with alopecia areata. Some clones in this sample may be carry-over from other donors' samples.

The CDR3 loop is CSARPAGVSEQYF. As DNA, the CDR3 is TGCAGTGCTAGACCCGCCGGGGTTTCCGAGCAGTACTTC. The J gene is TRBJ2-7, the V gene TRBV20-1, with D tentatively TRBD2 (5 bases). The V and J ends lost 2 bases and 6 bases respectively, with 14 bases between them. The CDR3 loop spans 13 amino acids. From germline, CDR1 is DFQATT and CDR2 SNEGSKA (reference sequence).